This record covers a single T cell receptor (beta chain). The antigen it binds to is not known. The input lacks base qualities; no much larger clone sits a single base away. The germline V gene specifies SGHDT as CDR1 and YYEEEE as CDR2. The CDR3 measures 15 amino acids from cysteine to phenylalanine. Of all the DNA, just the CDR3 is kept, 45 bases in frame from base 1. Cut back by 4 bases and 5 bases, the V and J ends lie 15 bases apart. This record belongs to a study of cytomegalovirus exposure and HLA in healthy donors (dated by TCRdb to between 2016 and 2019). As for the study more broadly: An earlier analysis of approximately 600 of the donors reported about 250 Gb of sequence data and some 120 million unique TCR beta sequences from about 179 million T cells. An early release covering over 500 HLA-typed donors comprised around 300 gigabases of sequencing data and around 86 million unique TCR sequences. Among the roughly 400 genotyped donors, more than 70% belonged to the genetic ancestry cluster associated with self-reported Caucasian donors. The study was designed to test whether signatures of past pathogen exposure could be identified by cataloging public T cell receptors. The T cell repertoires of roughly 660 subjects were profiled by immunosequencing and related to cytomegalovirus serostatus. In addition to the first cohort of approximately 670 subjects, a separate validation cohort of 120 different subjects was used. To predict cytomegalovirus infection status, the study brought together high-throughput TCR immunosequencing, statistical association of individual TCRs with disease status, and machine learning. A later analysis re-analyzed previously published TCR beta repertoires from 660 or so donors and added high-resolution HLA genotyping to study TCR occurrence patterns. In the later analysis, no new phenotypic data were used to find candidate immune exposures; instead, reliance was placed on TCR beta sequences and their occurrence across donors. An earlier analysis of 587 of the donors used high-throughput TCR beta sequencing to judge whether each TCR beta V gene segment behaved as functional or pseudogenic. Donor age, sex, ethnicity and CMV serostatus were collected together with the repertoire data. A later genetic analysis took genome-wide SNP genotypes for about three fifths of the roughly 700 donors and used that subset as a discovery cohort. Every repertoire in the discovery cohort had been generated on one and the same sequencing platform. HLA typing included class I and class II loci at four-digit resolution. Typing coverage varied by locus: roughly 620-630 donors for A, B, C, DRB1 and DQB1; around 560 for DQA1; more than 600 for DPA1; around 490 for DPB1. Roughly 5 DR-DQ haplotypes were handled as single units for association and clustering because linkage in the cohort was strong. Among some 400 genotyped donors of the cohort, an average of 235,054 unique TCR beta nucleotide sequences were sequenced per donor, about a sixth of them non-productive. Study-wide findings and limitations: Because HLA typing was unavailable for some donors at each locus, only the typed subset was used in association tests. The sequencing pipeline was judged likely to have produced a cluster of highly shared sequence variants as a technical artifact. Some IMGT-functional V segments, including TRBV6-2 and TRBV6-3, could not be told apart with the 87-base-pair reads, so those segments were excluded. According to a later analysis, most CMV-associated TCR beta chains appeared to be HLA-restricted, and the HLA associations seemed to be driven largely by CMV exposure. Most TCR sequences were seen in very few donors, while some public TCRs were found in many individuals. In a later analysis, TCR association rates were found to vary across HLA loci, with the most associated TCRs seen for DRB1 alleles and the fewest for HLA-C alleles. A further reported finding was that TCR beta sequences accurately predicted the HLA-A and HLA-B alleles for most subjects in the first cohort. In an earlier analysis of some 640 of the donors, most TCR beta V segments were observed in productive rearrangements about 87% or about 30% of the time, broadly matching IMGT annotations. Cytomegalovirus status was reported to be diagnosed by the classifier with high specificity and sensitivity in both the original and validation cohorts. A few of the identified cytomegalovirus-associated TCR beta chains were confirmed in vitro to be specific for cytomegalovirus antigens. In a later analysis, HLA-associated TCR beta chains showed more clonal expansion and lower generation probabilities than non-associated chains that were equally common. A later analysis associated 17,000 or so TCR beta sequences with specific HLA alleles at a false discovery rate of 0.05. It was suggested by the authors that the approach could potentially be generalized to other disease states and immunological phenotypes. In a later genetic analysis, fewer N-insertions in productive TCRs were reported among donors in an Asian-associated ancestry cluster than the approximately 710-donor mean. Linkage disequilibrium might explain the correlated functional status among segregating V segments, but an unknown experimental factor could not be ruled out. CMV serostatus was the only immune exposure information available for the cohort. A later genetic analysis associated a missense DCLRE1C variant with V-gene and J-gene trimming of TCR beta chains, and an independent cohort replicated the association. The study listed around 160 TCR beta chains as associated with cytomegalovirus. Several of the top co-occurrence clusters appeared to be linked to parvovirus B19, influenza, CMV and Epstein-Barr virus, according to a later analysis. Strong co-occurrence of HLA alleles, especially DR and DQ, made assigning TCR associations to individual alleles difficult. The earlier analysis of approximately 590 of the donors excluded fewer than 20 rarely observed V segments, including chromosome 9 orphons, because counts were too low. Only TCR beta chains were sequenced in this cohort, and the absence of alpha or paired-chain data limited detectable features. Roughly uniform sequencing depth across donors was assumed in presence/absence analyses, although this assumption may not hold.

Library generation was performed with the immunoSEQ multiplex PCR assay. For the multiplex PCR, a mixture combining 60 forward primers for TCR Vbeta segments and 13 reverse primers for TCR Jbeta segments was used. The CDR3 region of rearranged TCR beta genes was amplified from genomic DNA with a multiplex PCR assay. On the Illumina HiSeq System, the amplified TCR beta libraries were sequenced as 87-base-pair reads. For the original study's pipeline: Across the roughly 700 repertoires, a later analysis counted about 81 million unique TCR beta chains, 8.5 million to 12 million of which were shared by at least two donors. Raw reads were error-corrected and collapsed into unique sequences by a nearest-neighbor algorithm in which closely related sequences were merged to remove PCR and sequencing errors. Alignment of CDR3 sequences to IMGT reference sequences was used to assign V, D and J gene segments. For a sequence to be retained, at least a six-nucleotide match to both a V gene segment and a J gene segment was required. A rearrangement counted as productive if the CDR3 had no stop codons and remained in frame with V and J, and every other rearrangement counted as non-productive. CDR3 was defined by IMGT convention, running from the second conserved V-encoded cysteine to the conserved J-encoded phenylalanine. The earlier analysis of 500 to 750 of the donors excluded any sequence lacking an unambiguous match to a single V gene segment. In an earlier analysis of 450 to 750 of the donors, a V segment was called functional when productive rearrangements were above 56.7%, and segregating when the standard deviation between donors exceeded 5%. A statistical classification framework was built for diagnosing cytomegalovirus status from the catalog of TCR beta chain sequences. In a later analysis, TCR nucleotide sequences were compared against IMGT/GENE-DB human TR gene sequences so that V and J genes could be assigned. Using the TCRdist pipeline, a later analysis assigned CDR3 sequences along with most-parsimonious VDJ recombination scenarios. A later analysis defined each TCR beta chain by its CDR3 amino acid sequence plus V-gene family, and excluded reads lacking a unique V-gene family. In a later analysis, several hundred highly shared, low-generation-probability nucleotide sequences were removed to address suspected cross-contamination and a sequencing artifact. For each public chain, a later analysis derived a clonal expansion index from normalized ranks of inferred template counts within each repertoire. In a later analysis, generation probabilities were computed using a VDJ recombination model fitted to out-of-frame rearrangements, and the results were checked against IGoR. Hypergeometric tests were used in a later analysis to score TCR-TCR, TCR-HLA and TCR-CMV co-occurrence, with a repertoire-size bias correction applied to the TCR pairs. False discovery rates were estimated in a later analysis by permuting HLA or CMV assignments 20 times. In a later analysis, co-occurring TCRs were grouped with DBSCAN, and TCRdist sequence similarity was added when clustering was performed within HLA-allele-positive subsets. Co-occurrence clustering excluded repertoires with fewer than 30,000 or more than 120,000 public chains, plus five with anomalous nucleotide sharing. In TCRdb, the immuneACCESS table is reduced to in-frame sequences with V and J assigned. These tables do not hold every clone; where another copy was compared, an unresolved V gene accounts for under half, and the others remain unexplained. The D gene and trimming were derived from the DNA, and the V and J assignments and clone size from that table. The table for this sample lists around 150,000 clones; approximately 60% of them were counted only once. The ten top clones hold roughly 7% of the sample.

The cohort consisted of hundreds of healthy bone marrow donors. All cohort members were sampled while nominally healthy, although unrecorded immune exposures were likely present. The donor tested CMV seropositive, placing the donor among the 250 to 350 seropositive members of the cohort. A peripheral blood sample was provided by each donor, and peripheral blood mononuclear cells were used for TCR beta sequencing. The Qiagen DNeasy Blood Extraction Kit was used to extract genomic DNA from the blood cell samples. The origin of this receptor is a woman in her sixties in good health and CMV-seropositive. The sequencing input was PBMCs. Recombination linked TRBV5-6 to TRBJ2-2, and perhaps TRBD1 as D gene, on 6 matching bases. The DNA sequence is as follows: TGTGCCAGCAGCCCGGCCGGGACAACGACCGGGGAGCTGTTTTTT. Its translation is CASSPAGTTTGELFF.